One TCR beta chain is described in this entry. This sample is part of a study of blood T cell repertoires in COVID-19. The repertoire was sequenced with immunoSEQ multiplex PCR; TCRdb's copy has only in-frame clones and lacks some. The data hold approximately 440,000 clones, with roughly 87% observed a single time. Trimming cost V 3 bases and J 5 bases; bases outside gene matches: 13. Germline V gene sequence: CDR1 MGHRA, CDR2 YSYEKL. The CDR3 contains 17 residues. Sample: PBMCs or T cells enriched from blood (not recorded which). The clonotype originates from a young man who had recovered from COVID-19. The chain is built from TRBV4-1 and TRBJ2-7; 10 bases map to TRBD1. The CDR3 region is CASSQSPLRDRGNEQYF. CDR3 in DNA: TGCGCCAGCAGCCAGTCTCCTCTTCGGGACAGGGGCAACGAGCAGTACTTC.